The subject of this entry is one TCR beta chain. Its antigen has not been determined. Base qualities are missing; no much larger clone stands one base away. The CDR3 regions of human TCRbeta chains were analyzed by immunosequencing. Per the authors' processing: TCRs in the repertoires were matched against a reference library of SARS-CoV-2-specific TCRs that had been generated with the MIRA antigen-specificity platform. Breadth was defined as the fraction of unique TCRs that were SARS-CoV-2-associated, and depth was defined as the fraction of total T cells that were SARS-CoV-2-associated. Using the MIRA data, every spike-specific TCR was mapped to the spike region that the TCR reacted to and assigned to either a CD4 or a CD8 class. Log10-transformed breadth and depth values were compared by one-way ANOVA with Sidak's multiple comparisons tests. TCRdb mirrors the immuneACCESS table, restricted to in-frame sequences. Some clones are absent from its copies; in checked studies, under half trace to an unresolved V gene, and the reason for the others is unknown. The V and J calls and clone size are taken from that table; D and trimming were inferred from the DNA. In all, the sample holds 98,000 or so clones, and about 81% of those were seen once. The top ten clones comprise 12% to 15% of the sample.

From a lookup of the germline V gene (reference sequence), CDR1 and CDR2 are SGHKS and YYEKEE. From cysteine to phenylalanine, the CDR3 is 15 amino acids long. The DNA shown is the 45-base CDR3, in frame from base 1. V was cut back by 0 bases and J by 2 bases, leaving a gap of 12 bases between them. These data are taken from a study of T cell responses to AZD1222 COVID-19 vaccine (dated by TCRdb to about 2021). Background for the entire study: A total of 233 trial participants underwent TCR sequencing, of whom 207 received two doses of AZD1222 and about 26 received two doses of the MenACWY control vaccine. Trial participants were enrolled by age into subgroups of 18-55, 56-69 and 70-plus years, and 148, 28 and 57 TCR-sequenced participants, respectively, were included in these subgroups.

This specimen's time point label, per the study, means: about 28 days (+/-7) after the second vaccine dose. Because spike-specific TCR depth and breadth did not differ between the two schedules, AZD1222 recipients who got a second dose at roughly 4 weeks were pooled with those who got a second dose at roughly 12 weeks. The vaccinee samples were drawn from two UK trials, COV001 and COV002, one of which was a single-blind randomized controlled phase 2/3 trial testing AZD1222 (ChAdOx1 nCoV-19) in healthy adults. For TCRbeta chain sequencing, PBMC samples from trial participants were taken at day 0 and at day 28 after the second dose. General findings and caveats noted by the study authors: Participants were mostly white British and included more females than males, and it was suggested by the authors that clonal diversity may have been underestimated. The whole spike protein was spanned by vaccine-associated CD4 TCRs, and dominant responses were seen in regions 160-218 and 743-854. After two AZD1222 doses, both the breadth and the depth of spike-specific TCRs were significantly higher than at day 0 and than in MenACWY recipients. The 56-69-year group was small, and its depth increase did not reach significance, likely because of low power. Epitopes outside the regions mutated in the B.1.351 and B.1.1.7 variants were reportedly recognized by nearly half of the unique spike-specific TCRs. Conclusions about previously exposed vaccinees are limited, since just a handful of AZD1222 recipients were seropositive for SARS-CoV-2 at baseline. Because no day 14 peak-response samples were available, the repertoires could be characterized only after the peak T cell response.

The receptor chain draws on TRBV5-5 and TRBJ2-7; a weak D assignment points to TRBD1 (7 bases agree). This specimen was peripheral blood, taken 28 days after the second AZD1222 dose. This clonotype was obtained from an adult who received the AZD1222 COVID-19 vaccine. The CDR3 amino acid sequence is: CASSLEDRTTYEQYF. Read as DNA, the sequence is TGTGCCAGCAGCTTGGAGGACAGGACTACCTACGAGCAGTACTTC.